This TCR beta chain was observed in a study of a mutant IDH1 vaccine in newly diagnosed glioma. Study details: Patients were pretreated with radiotherapy, temozolomide, or both, mostly both.

Time point in this sample: week 47, end of study. Doses consisted of 300 ug of mutant IDH1 20-mer peptide each, paired with topical imiquimod. The donors' diagnosis was new WHO grade 3 or 4 astrocytoma that was IDH1-mutant and ATRX-lost. As for this clone: Antigen specificity is unknown.

Study-wide results and caveats: The occurrence of vaccine-induced immune responses was seen in around 95% of patients. Among top peripheral T cell clonotypes, changes seemed unrelated to pseudoprogression.

Produced via immunoSEQ multiplex PCR; TCRdb's table is partial and in-frame only. The sample includes some 60,000 clones, 75% to 90% seen only once; the top ten take over 2.5%. The material was PBMCs, obtained from a glioma patient whose treatment included an IDH1 peptide vaccine. The TCR comes from a woman between 50 and 59 years old with glioma.

CDR3 nucleotide sequence: TGTGCCAGCAGCCTTCGACAGGGGATGGGTGGCTACACCTTC. Protein sequence: CASSLRQGMGGYTF. This chain connects TRBV6-5 to TRBJ1-2; 8 bases map to TRBD1. V was clipped by 6 bases and J by 7 bases; unmatched bases: 10. This CDR3 is 14 amino acids long. Germline CDR1 is MNHEY and CDR2 is SVGAGI.